These 10 T cell receptor beta chains originate from one sample sequenced in a study of blood T cells in healthy people across ages. Primed by a sample-barcoded 5' primer and a J-beta primer mix, a second PCR proceeded for about 6 to 11 cycles. Each CDR3 protein is one row after TCRdb ran MiXCR on the 5' RACE reads. Of about 1.6 million distinct CDR3 sequences in the sample, 30% to 35% were seen once. Specimen: blood. The receptor set was obtained from a woman aged 25 to 39 in good health.

This CDR3 is CSARKRSSYNEQFF. As DNA, the CDR3 is TGCAGTGCTCGAAAGCGGAGTTCCTACAATGAGCAGTTCTTC. This chain uses TRBV20-1 with TRBJ2-1; weak D call: TRBD2 (5 bases). V was cut by 5 bases and J by 1 base, with 12 bases left in between. Germline V lookup: CDR1 DFQATT, CDR2 SNEGSKA (reference sequence). The CDR3 extends over 14 amino acids.

The genes are TRBV20-1 and TRBJ2-3; maybe TRBD2 (6 bases). Trimming pared 5 bases from V and 1 base from J, leaving 7 bases between. CDR1 is DFQATT, CDR2 SNEGSKA, per germline (reference sequence). The CDR3 is made up of 12 amino acids. The CDR3 sequence is CSAERGTDTQYF. CDR3 DNA sequence: TGCAGTGCTGAGCGGGGCACAGATACGCAGTATTTT.

The chain uses TRBV5-1 and TRBJ2-7; 14 nucleotides line up with TRBD2. Germline loops: CDR1 SGHRS, CDR2 YFSETQ. The CDR3 contains 16 residues. J lost 6 bases, V lost 0 bases, and 5 bases had no gene match. CDR3 DNA sequence: TGCGCCAGCAGCTTGGAATGGGGACTAGCGGGAGTCGAGCAGTACTTC. Translating it yields CASSLEWGLAGVEQYF.

This clonotype was recorded at least ten times. This chain joins TRBV5-1 and TRBJ1-2; 9 bases line up with TRBD1. The CDR3 loop spans 16 amino acids. Germline V gene lookup returns CDR1 SGHRS and CDR2 YFSETQ. V lost 3 bases and J lost 4; bases outside the gene matches: 10. CDR3 DNA sequence: TGCGCCAGCAGCTCATCGGGACAGGGAGTCCTCTATGGCTACACCTTC. As protein: CASSSSGQGVLYGYTF.

The rearrangement links TRBV7-3 to TRBJ1-1; D call uncertain. The CDR3 runs to 16 residues. V gave up 5 bases and J gave up 1 base, with 17 bases separating them. The germline CDR1 and CDR2 sequences are SGHTA and FQGTGA. CDR3 bases: TGTGCCAGCAGCCTGACTTACCGGGTCTGGAACACTGAAGCTTTCTTT. It codes for CASSLTYRVWNTEAFF.

A few counts support this clonotype. The rearrangement joins TRBV12-3 or TRBV12-4 to TRBJ2-1; unclear D gene. V was trimmed by 5 bases and J by 10 bases, leaving 9 bases between them. The CDR3 has 11 residues. The CDR3 DNA reads as TGTGCCAGCAGTATATTAGTGGAGCAGTTCTTC. It yields the protein CASSILVEQFF.

In this sample, this clonotype turned up a few times. V is TRBV7-9 and J is TRBJ2-7; 9 nucleotides align to TRBD1. The CDR3 is 14 residues long. J was trimmed by 5 bases and V by 5 bases; bases with no gene match: 7. CDR1 and CDR2 (germline): SEHNR, FQNEAQ (reference sequence). CDR3 in amino acids: CASSLGTGYDEQYF. The DNA for the CDR3 is TGTGCCAGCAGCCTCGGGACAGGGTACGACGAGCAGTACTTC.

The J gene is TRBJ2-1, the V gene TRBV11-3, with 9 bases lining up with TRBD1. CDR1 and CDR2 from the germline V gene are SGHNT and YENEEA. V trimming: 5 bases; J trimming: 5 bases; junction bases outside the gene matches: 4. The length of the CDR3 is 14 residues. The CDR3 here is CASSTDRGNNEQFF. As DNA, the CDR3 is TGTGCCAGCAGCACCGACAGGGGGAACAATGAGCAGTTCTTC.

This chain connects TRBV28 to TRBJ2-7; D is unresolved. The CDR3 is 12 residues long. Germline V CDR1 and CDR2: MDHEN, SYDVKM. Trimming pared 2 bases from V and 6 bases from J, leaving 8 bases between. The CDR3 loop is CASSLKRLEQYF. The CDR3 nucleotides read TGTGCCAGCAGTTTAAAGCGCCTCGAGCAGTACTTC.

The rearrangement links TRBV20-1 to TRBJ2-1, with 9 bases aligning to TRBD1. There are 16 residues in the CDR3. Germline V gives CDR1 DFQATT, CDR2 SNEGSKA (reference sequence). Losses at the gene ends were 5 bases for V and 5 bases for J; bases not matched to a gene: 13. The CDR3 sequence: CSAALLTGGEDNEQFF. The CDR3, as DNA: TGCAGTGCTGCACTGCTAACAGGGGGCGAAGACAATGAGCAGTTCTTC.